Listed here are 21 T cell receptor beta chains from one sample, sequenced in a study of T cell repertoires in cytomegalovirus infection. TCRdb re-called the reads through MiXCR, storing one row per CDR3 protein. The sample consists of 900,000 to 950,000 distinct CDR3 sequences, about a third of them appearing once. No antigen is known for these receptors. This sample comprised cultured CD8+ T cells from PBMCs, obtained from culture after CMV antigen stimulation. Every receptor here comes from a human donor in good health (CMV status not recorded). Some clones in this sample may be carry-over from other donors' samples.

Only a few counts were recorded for this clonotype. The J gene is TRBJ1-2, the V gene TRBV7-2; 9 positions agree with TRBD1. Germline V lookup: CDR1 SGHTA, CDR2 FQGNSA. Germline trimming cut 1 base from V and 0 bases from J; bases unmatched to any gene: 3. CDR3 length equals 16 residues. The CDR3, as DNA: TGTGCCAGCAGCTTAGACCGGGACAGGGCTAACTATGGCTACACCTTC. Translated: CASSLDRDRANYGYTF.

CDR3 DNA sequence: TGTGCCAGCAGTGAGGCTTGGAATGAGCAGTTCTTC. Translated: CASSEAWNEQFF. V is TRBV25-1 and J is TRBJ2-1, with D unclear. The CDR3 extends over 12 amino acids. Trimming left V 3 bases short and J 7 bases short, with 7 bases between. Germline V gene data show CDR1 as MGHDK and CDR2 as SYGVNS.

The gene calls are TRBV7-6 and TRBJ2-2, with D uncertain. The CDR3 sequence is 15 residues long. Germline CDR1 is SGHVS and CDR2 is FNYEAQ. V dropped 3 bases and J dropped 3 bases, with 11 bases sitting between them. CDR3 bases: TGTGCCAGCAGCTTTTCGCCTGGGGACACCGGGGAGCTGTTTTTT. It encodes CASSFSPGDTGELFF. Supplemented by reference TRBV7-6 and TRBJ2-2, the full variable domain reads GAGVSQSPRYKVTKRGQDVALRCDPISGHVSLYWYRQALGQGPEFLTYFNYEAQQDKSGLPNDRFSAERPEGSISTLTIQRTEQRDSAMYRCASSFSPGDTGELFFGEGSRLTVL.

The chain is built from TRBV7-6 and TRBJ2-5; 8 nucleotides align to TRBD2. The length of the CDR3 is 16 residues. V gave up 5 bases and J gave up 4 bases; unmatched junction bases: 12. Germline V gene sequence: CDR1 SGHVS, CDR2 FNYEAQ. The CDR3 DNA reads TGTGCCAGCAGCATCATAGCGGGGCCCACCGGAGAGACCCAGTACTTC. It yields the protein CASSIIAGPTGETQYF.

The V and J genes are TRBV19 and TRBJ2-2; D is undetermined. Germline V gene lookup returns CDR1 LNHDA and CDR2 SQIVND (reference sequence). Trimming shortened V by 10 bases and J by 7 bases, and 10 bases separated the two germline ends. This CDR3 has 11 amino acids. The CDR3 is CATDAGGELFF. The DNA for the CDR3 is TGTGCCACCGACGCCGGCGGGGAGCTGTTTTTT.

The chain recombines TRBV10-3 with TRBJ2-7; D not certain. This CDR3 contains 15 residues. Looked up from germline, CDR1 is ENHRY and CDR2 is SYGVKD. The V and J ends lost 2 bases and 0 bases respectively, with 11 bases between them. The CDR3 bases are TGTGCCATCAGTGAGGAGGCCTCGCTCTCCTACGAGCAGTACTTC. This sequence encodes CAISEEASLSYEQYF.

This clonotype was recorded many times. The CDR3 region has the DNA TGTGCCAGCAGCAACACGGGGCAGGGCCAAGAGACCCAGTACTTC. Translated: CASSNTGQGQETQYF. The chain carries TRBV7-8 and TRBJ2-5; D may be TRBD1 or TRBD2 (5 bases each). The CDR3 spans 15 residues. Trimming cost V 5 bases and J 1 base, with 14 bases left between them. Germline assignment: CDR1 SGHVS and CDR2 FQNEAQ.

This clonotype has a handful of counts. This sequence joins TRBV12-3 or TRBV12-4 and TRBJ2-5; tentative D call: TRBD2 (5 bases). V lost 5 bases and J 6 bases, leaving 28 bases between the germline ends. There are 18 residues in the CDR3. CDR3: CASSPPGETLNPRKTQYF. CDR3 DNA: TGTGCCAGCAGTCCTCCCGGGGAGACCCTAAACCCTAGGAAGACCCAGTACTTC.

This clonotype occurred a few times. The V call is TRBV20-1, the J call TRBJ2-2, with 8 bases lining up with TRBD1. After removal of 0 bases from V and 7 bases from J, the junction contained 7 bases not matched to a gene. The CDR3 has 15 residues. Germline lookup yields CDR1 DFQATT and CDR2 SNEGSKA (reference sequence). The CDR3 DNA is TGCAGTGCTAGAGATGAAGGACAGGGCCACGGGGAGCTGTTTTTT. Translating it yields CSARDEGQGHGELFF.

The chain has TRBV6-2 or TRBV6-3 and TRBJ2-7; TRBD1 agrees at 9 bases. The CDR3 consists of 17 residues. CDR1 is MNHEY, CDR2 SVGEGT, per germline. Trimming removed 1 base from V and 2 bases from J; junction bases left unmatched: 9. The CDR3 DNA follows: TGTGCCAGCAGTTACTACATCGTGGGGGACAGGGCCTACGAGCAGTACGTC. As protein: CASSYYIVGDRAYEQYV.

This clonotype was detected a few times. The chain combines TRBV11-1 with TRBJ1-2; D not resolved. The CDR3 sequence is 17 residues long. V lost 2 bases and J lost 8, with 24 bases in between. The germline V gene encodes CDR1 SGHAT and CDR2 FQDESV (reference sequence). This CDR3 is CASSLRGLRTDRGGYTF. Written as DNA, the CDR3 is TGTGCCAGCAGCTTAAGAGGCCTCCGGACGGACCGAGGCGGCTACACCTTC.

There are a few counts of this clonotype. This sequence joins TRBV5-6 and TRBJ1-1; 7 nucleotides align to TRBD1. The CDR3 contains 13 residues. The V segment lost 4 bases and the J segment 6 bases; nucleotides outside the gene matches: 6. Germline-derived CDR1 and CDR2 are SGHDT and YYEEEE. The CDR3 bases are TGTGCCAGCAGCACAGGGGCTTGGCCTGAAGCTTTCTTT. It is translated as CASSTGAWPEAFF.

This clonotype occurred a few times. The rearrangement links TRBV10-3 to TRBJ2-7; the D gene is possibly TRBD2 (5 bases). The V and J ends lost 7 bases and 5 bases respectively, with 15 bases between them. The germline gives CDR1 ENHRY, CDR2 SYGVKD. CDR3 size: 13 residues. CDR3: CAITAGVSNEQYF. CDR3 sequence (DNA): TGTGCCATCACCGCCGGGGTTTCCAACGAGCAGTACTTC.

This clonotype was seen a few times. This chain uses TRBV4-1 with TRBJ2-7; TRBD2 matches 8 bases. V gave up 4 bases and J gave up 7 bases; unmatched junction bases: 12. Germline V gives CDR1 MGHRA, CDR2 YSYEKL. The CDR3 length is 15 residues. The CDR3 is CASSPSLTSGVEQYV. CDR3 nucleotides: TGCGCCAGCAGCCCATCTCTTACTAGCGGCGTTGAGCAGTACGTC.

This clonotype has only a few counts. The V and J genes are TRBV7-9 and TRBJ2-7; 8 positions agree with TRBD1. The CDR3 loop spans 16 amino acids. Germline CDR1 SEHNR, CDR2 FQNEAQ (reference sequence). V lost 4 bases, J lost 4 bases, and 12 bases stayed unmatched. The CDR3 region is CASSYNKDRVSYEQYF. CDR3 nucleotide sequence: TGTGCCAGCAGCTATAACAAGGACAGGGTCTCATACGAGCAGTACTTC.

The gene calls are TRBV12-3 or TRBV12-4 and TRBJ2-7, with TRBD2 identical over 8 bases. The CDR3 contains 17 residues. V was pared by 5 bases and J by 0 bases, with 12 bases of the junction left unmatched. The CDR3 reads CASSPPFGSGVSYEQYF. Written as DNA, the CDR3 is TGTGCCAGCAGTCCCCCTTTCGGTAGCGGGGTCTCCTACGAGCAGTACTTC.

V usage is TRBV10-3 and J usage is TRBJ1-3; D is ambiguous. This CDR3 spans 15 amino acids. V was shortened by 4 bases and J by 11 bases, with 21 bases between the two germline ends. Germline V CDR1 and CDR2: ENHRY, SYGVKD. CDR3 DNA sequence: TGTGCCATCAGTGCAAAGTCCCCAGGCGACCCGTCCATATATTTT. Translating gives CAISAKSPGDPSIYF.

The gene calls are TRBV5-6 and TRBJ1-1; a possible D gene is TRBD1 (6 bases). Germline CDR1 SGHDT, CDR2 YYEEEE. V was shortened by 1 base and J by 10 bases, with 14 bases between the two germline ends. The CDR3 is 13 amino acids. CDR3 nucleotides: TGTGCCAGCAGCTTGAAACGGACAGAGATAGCTTTCTTT. As protein: CASSLKRTEIAFF.

For this clonotype: Given a much more abundant clone one base away, this may be a read error. The V and J genes are TRBV19 and TRBJ1-5; weak D call: TRBD1 (5 bases). Germline CDR1 reads LNHDA; CDR2 reads SQIVND (reference sequence). The CDR3 loop spans 16 amino acids. The CDR3 DNA reads TGTGCCGGTAGTAGCAGACAGTATGATAGCAATCAGCCCCAGCATTTT. Its translation: CAGSSRQYDSNQPQHF.

This clonotype has a handful of counts. This chain uses TRBV4-2 with TRBJ2-5; 10 bases match TRBD2. V dropped 2 bases and J dropped 3; count of bases not matched to a gene: 6. Germline CDR1 and CDR2: LGHNA and YNFKEQ. The CDR3 runs to 16 residues. CDR3 sequence reads: CASSQLQGLAKETQYF. The CDR3 DNA sequence: TGTGCCAGCAGCCAACTACAGGGACTAGCGAAAGAGACCCAGTACTTC.

This clonotype was found a few times. The chain carries TRBV7-6 and TRBJ2-1; TRBD2 matches at 7 bases. CDR1 and CDR2 (germline): SGHVS, FNYEAQ. The J segment lost 7 bases and the V segment lost 4 bases, leaving 7 bases of the junction unmatched. The CDR3 totals 14 residues. CDR3 residues: CASSSGGGINEQFF. The CDR3 DNA reads TGTGCCAGCAGCTCGGGGGGAGGGATTAATGAGCAGTTCTTC.